The T cell receptor (beta chain) under discussion was sequenced for a study of blood T cell repertoires in COVID-19. Study details: Whether acute or convalescent, the COVID-19 samples came from the United States, Italy and Spain.

This clone was observed a handful of times. The authors' processing: Reference gene primer amplification in the assay estimated nucleated cell counts. TCRdb's copy holds only in-frame clones and misses some; the assay was immunoSEQ multiplex PCR. V, J and clone size were drawn from that table, and D and trimming were deduced from the DNA. The table includes 200,000 to 250,000 clones, 75% to 85% detected once. Sequenced material: peripheral blood. The receptor comes from a woman in her forties or fifties with acute or convalescent COVID-19.

The CDR3: CASLQGAGGNTIYF. CDR3 DNA: TGTGCCAGCTTGCAGGGGGCAGGTGGAAACACCATATATTTT. The rearrangement uses TRBV6-6 and TRBJ1-3; TRBD1 agrees at 8 bases. The junction had 6 bases not matched to a gene; V was cut back by 8 bases and J by 3 bases. The germline V gene has CDR1 MNHNY and CDR2 SVGAGI (reference sequence). This CDR3 has 14 residues.